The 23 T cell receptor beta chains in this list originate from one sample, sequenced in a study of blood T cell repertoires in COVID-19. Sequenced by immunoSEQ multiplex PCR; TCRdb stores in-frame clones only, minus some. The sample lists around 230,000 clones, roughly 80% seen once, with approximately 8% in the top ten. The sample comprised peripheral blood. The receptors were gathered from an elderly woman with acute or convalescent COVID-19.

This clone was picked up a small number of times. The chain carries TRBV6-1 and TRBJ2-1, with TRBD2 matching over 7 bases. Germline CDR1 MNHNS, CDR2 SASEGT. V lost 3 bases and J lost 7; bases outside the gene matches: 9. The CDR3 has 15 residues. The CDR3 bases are TGTGCCAGCAGTGAGTTGGCGGGAGAGAGAAATGAGCAGTTCTTC. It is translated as CASSELAGERNEQFF.

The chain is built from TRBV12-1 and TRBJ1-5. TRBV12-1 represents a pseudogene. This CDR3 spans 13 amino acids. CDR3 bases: TGTGCCAGCAGCTCATGGAGGGATCAGCCCCAGCATTTT. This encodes CASSSWRDQPQHF.

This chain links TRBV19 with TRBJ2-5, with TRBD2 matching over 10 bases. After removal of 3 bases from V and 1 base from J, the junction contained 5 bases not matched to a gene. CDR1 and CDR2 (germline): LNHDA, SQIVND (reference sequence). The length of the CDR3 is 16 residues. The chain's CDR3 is CASSIFLAGVQETQYF. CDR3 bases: TGTGCCAGTAGTATTTTTCTAGCGGGGGTCCAAGAGACCCAGTACTTC.

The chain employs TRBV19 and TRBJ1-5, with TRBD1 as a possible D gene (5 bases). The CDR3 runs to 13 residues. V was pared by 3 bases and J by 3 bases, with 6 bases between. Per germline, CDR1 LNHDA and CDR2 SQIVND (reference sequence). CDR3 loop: CASSMTVNQPQHF. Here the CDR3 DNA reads TGTGCCAGTAGTATGACAGTCAATCAGCCCCAGCATTTT.

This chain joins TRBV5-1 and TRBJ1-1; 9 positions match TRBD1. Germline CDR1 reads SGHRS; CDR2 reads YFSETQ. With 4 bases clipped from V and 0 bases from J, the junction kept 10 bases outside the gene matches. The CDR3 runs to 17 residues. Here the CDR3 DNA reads TGCGCCAGCAGCCTGGGACAGGGTATCCTTTTGAACACTGAAGCTTTCTTT. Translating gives CASSLGQGILLNTEAFF.

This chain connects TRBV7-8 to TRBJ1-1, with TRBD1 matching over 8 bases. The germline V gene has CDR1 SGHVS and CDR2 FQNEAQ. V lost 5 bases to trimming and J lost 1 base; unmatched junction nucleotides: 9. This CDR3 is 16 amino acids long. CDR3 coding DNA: TGTGCCAGCAGCGGGTTACAGGGGGAAGCGAACACTGAAGCTTTCTTT. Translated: CASSGLQGEANTEAFF.

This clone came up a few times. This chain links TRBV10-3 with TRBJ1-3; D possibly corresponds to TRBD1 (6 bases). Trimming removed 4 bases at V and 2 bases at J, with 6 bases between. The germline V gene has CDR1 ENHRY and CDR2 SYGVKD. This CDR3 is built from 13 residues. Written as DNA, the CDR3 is TGTGCCATCAGTGGGACAGCTGGAAACACCATATATTTT. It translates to CAISGTAGNTIYF.

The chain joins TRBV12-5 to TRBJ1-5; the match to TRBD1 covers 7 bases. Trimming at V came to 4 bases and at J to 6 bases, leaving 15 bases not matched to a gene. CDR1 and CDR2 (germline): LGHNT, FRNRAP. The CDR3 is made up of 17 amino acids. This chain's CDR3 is CASGSRADRVGGQPQHF. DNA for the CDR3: TGTGCTAGTGGTTCCCGCGCCGACAGGGTCGGAGGTCAGCCCCAGCATTTT.

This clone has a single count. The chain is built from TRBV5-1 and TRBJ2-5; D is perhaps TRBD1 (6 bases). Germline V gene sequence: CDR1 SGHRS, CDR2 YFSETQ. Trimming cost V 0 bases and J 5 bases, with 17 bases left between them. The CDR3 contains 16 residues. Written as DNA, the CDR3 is TGCGCCAGCAGCTTGGCCCCAGGGGCCCGGGGCGAGACCCAGTACTTC. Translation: CASSLAPGARGETQYF.

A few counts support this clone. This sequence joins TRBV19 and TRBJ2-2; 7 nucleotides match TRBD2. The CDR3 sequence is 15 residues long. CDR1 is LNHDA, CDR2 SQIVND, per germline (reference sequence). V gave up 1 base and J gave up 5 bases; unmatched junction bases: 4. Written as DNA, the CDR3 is TGTGCCAGTAGTATAGCGAGACTAGCAACCGGGGAGCTGTTTTTT. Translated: CASSIARLATGELFF.

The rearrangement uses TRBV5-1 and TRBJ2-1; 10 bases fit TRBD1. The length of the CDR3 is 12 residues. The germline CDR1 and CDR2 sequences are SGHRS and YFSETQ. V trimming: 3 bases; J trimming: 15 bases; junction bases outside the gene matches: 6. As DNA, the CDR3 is TGCGCCAGCAGCTCAGGGACAGGGGAAAGGTTCTTC. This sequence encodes CASSSGTGERFF.

The CDR3 region is CASRILGTNTEAFF. CDR3 nucleotide sequence: TGTGCCAGCAGAATATTGGGCACTAACACTGAAGCTTTCTTT. The chain is built from TRBV28 and TRBJ1-1, with no clear D. Per germline, CDR1 MDHEN and CDR2 SYDVKM. This CDR3 is built from 14 residues. The V end lost 6 bases, the J end lost 2 bases, and 13 bases lay between the germline ends.

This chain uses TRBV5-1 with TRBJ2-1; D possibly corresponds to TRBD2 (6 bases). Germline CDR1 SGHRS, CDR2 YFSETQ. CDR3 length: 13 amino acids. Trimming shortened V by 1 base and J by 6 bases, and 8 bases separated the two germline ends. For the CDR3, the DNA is TGCGCCAGCAGCTTGCCGGGAGTCAATGAGCAGTTCTTC. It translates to CASSLPGVNEQFF.

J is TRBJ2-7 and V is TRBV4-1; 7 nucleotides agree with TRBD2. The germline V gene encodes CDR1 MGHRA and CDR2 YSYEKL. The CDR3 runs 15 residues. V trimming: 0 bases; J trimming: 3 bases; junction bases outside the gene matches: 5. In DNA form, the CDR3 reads TGCGCCAGCAGCCAAGAGGCTAGCGGTGACTACGAGCAGTACTTC. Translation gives CASSQEASGDYEQYF.

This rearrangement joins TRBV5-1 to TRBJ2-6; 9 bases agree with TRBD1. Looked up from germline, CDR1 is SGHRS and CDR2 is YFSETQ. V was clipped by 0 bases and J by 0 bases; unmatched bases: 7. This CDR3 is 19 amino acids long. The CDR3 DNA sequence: TGCGCCAGCAGCTTGGCACAGGGGGCGTCCCACTCTGGGGCCAACGTCCTGACTTTC. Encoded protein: CASSLAQGASHSGANVLTF.

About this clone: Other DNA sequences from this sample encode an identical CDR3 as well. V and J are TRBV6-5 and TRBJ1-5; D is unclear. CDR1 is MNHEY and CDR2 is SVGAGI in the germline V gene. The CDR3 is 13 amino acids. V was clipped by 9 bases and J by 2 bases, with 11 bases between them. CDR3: CASSSAGNQPQHF. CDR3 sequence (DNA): TGTGCCAGTTCCAGTGCTGGCAATCAGCCCCAGCATTTT.

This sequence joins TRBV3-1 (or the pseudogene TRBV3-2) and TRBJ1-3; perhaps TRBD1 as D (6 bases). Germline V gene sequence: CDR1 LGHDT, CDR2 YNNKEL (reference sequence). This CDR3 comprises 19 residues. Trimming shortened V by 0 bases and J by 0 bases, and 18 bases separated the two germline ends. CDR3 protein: CASSQEERDTLFSGNTIYF. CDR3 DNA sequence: TGTGCCAGCAGCCAAGAGGAACGGGACACCTTATTCTCTGGAAACACCATATATTTT.

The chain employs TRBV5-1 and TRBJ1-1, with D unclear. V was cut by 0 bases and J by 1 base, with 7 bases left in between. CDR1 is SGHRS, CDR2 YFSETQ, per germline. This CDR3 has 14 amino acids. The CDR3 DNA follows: TGCGCCAGCAGCTTGGGGGCAGGGAACACTGAAGCTTTCTTT. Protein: CASSLGAGNTEAFF.

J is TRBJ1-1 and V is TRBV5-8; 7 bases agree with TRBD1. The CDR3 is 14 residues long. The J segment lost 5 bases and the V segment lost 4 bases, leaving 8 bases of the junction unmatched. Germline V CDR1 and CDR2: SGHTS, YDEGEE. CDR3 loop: CASSARHRGTEAFF. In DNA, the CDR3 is TGTGCCAGCAGCGCGCGGCACAGGGGTACTGAAGCTTTCTTT. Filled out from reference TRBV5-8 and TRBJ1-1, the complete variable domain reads EAGVTQSPTHLIKTRGQQATLRCSPISGHTSVYWYQQALGLGLQFLLWYDEGEERNRGNFPPRFSGRQFPNYSSELNVNALELEDSALYLCASSARHRGTEAFFGQGTRLTVV.

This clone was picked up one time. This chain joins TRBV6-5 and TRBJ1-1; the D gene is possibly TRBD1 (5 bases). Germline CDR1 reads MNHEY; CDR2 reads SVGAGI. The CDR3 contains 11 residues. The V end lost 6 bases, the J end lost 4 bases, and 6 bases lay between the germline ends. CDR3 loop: CASRQGTEAFF. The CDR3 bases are TGTGCCAGCAGGCAGGGCACTGAAGCTTTCTTT.

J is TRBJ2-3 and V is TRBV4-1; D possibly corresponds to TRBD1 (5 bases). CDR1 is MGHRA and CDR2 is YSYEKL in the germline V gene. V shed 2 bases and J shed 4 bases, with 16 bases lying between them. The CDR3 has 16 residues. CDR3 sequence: CASSQIWGGRSDTQYF. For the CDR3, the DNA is TGCGCCAGCAGCCAAATCTGGGGCGGCCGATCAGATACGCAGTATTTT.

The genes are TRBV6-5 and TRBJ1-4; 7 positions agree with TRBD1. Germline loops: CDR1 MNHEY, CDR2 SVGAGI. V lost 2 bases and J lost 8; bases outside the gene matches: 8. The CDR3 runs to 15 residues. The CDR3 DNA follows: TGTGCCAGCAGTTACGCCGACAGGGCGGGGGAAAAACTGTTTTTT. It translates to CASSYADRAGEKLFF.

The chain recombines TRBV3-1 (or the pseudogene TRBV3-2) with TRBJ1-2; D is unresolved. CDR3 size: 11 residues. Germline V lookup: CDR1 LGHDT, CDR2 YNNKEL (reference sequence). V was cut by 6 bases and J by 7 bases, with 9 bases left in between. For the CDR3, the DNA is TGTGCCAGCAGTATTGAGGGTGGCTACACCTTC. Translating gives CASSIEGGYTF.